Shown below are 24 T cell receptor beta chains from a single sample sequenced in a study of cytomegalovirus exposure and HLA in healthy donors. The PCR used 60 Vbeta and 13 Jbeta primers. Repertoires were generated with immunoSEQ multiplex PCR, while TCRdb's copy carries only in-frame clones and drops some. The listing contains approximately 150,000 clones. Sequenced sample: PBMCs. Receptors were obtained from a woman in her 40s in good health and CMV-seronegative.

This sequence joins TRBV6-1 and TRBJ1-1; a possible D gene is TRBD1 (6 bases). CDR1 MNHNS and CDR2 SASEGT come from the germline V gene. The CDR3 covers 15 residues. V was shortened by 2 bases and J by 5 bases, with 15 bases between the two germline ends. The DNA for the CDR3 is TGTGCCAGCAGTGAAAGGGGGGGAATAGGGACTGAAGCTTTCTTT. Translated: CASSERGGIGTEAFF.

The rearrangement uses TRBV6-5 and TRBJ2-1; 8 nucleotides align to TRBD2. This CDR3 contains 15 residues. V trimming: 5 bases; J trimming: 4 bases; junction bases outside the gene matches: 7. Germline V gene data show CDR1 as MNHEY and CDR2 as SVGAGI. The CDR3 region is CASSISGGPYNEQFF. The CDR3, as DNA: TGTGCCAGCAGTATCTCGGGGGGGCCTTACAATGAGCAGTTCTTC.

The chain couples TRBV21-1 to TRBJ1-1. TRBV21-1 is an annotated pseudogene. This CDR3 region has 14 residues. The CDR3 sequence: CASSKGEGGSEAFF. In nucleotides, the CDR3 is TGTGCCAGCAGCAAAGGGGAGGGGGGGTCTGAAGCTTTCTTT.

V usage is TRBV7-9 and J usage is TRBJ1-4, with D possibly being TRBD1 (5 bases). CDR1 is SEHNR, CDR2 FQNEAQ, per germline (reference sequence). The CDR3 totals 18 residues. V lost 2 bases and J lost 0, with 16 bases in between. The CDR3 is CASSLTVGGSATNEKLFF. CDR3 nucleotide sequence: TGTGCCAGCAGCTTAACGGTCGGGGGGTCTGCAACTAATGAAAAACTGTTTTTT. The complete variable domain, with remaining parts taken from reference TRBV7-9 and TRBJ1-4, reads DTGVSQNPRHKITKRGQNVTFRCDPISEHNRLYWYRQTLGQGPEFLTYFQNEAQLEKSRLLSDRFSAERPKGSFSTLEIQRTEQGDSAMYLCASSLTVGGSATNEKLFFGSGTQLSVL.

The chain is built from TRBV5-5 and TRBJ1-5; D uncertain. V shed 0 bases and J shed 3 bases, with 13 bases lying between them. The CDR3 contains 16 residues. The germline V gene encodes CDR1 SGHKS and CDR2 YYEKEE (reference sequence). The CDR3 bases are TGTGCCAGCAGCTTGGTATTTCGAGACACCAATCAGCCCCAGCATTTT. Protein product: CASSLVFRDTNQPQHF. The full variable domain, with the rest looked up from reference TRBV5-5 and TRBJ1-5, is DAGVTQSPTHLIKTRGQQVTLRCSPISGHKSVSWYQQVLGQGPQFIFQYYEKEERGRGNFPDRFSARQFPNYSSELNVNALLLGDSALYLCASSLVFRDTNQPQHFGDGTRLSIL.

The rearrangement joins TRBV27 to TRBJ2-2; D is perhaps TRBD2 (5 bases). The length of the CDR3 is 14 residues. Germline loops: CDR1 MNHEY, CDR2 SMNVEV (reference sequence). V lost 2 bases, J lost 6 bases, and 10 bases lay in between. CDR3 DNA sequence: TGTGCCAGCAGTTTAGAGTGGGGAGCCGGGGAGCTGTTTTTT. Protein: CASSLEWGAGELFF.

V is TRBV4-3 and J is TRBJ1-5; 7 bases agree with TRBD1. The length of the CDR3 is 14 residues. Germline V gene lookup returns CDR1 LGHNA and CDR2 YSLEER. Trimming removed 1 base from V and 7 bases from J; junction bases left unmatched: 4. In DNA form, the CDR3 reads TGCGCCAGCAGCCAAGGGACAGGTGTACAGCCCCAGCATTTT. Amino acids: CASSQGTGVQPQHF.

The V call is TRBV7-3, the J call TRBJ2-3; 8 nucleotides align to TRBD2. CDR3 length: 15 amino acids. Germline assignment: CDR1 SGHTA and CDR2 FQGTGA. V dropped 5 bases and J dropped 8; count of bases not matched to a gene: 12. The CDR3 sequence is CASSPPGTRRFTQYF. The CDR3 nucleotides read TGTGCCAGCAGCCCACCGGGGACTAGAAGGTTTACGCAGTATTTT.

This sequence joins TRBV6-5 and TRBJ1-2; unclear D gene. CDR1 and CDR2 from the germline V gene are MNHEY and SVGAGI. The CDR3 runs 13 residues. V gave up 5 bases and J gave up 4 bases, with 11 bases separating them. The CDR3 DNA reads TGTGCCAGCAGTCCTGACTCCGCCTATGGCTACACCTTC. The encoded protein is CASSPDSAYGYTF.

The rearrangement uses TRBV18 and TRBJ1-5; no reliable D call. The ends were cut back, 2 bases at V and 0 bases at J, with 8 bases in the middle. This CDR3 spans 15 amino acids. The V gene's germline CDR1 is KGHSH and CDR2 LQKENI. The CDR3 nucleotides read TGTGCCAGCTCACCATACAGTGATAGCAATCAGCCCCAGCATTTT. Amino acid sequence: CASSPYSDSNQPQHF.

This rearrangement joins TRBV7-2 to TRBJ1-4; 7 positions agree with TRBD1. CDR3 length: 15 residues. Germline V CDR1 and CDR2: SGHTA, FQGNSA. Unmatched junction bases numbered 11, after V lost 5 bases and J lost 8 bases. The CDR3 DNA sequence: TGTGCCAGCAGCCCCTTAGACAGGGTAGGAGAAAAACTGTTTTTT. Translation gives CASSPLDRVGEKLFF.

CDR3 in DNA: TGTGCCAGCAGGCCGGACAGCGAAGAGACCCAGTACTTC. Its translation: CASRPDSEETQYF. V usage is TRBV28 and J usage is TRBJ2-5; perhaps TRBD1 as D (6 bases). The CDR3 totals 13 residues. From germline, CDR1 is MDHEN and CDR2 SYDVKM. Trimming took off 6 bases at V and 3 bases at J, with 11 bases between the two ends.

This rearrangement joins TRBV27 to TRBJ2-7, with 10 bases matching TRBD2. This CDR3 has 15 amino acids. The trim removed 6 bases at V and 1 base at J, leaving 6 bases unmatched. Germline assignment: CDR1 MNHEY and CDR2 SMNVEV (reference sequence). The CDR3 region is CASRKLAGRSYEQYF. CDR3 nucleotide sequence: TGTGCCAGCAGGAAACTAGCGGGGAGATCCTACGAGCAGTACTTC.

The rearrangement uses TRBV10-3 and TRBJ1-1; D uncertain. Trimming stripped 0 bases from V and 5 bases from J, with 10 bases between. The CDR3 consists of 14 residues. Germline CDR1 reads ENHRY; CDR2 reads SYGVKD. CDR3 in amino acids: CAISESEGRTEAFF. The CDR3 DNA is TGTGCCATCAGTGAGTCAGAGGGTCGAACTGAAGCTTTCTTT.

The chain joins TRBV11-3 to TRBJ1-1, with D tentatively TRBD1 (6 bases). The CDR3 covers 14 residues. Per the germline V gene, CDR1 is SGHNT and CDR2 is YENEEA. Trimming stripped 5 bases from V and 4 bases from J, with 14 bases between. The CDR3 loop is CASSQYGQSTEAFF. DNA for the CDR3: TGTGCCAGCAGCCAATATGGACAGAGCACTGAAGCTTTCTTT.

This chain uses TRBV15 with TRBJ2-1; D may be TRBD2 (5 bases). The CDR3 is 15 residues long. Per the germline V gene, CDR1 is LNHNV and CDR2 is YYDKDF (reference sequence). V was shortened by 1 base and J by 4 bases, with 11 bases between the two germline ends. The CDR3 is CATSRAGFRYNEQFF. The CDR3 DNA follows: TGTGCCACCAGCAGAGCGGGGTTTAGATACAATGAGCAGTTCTTC.

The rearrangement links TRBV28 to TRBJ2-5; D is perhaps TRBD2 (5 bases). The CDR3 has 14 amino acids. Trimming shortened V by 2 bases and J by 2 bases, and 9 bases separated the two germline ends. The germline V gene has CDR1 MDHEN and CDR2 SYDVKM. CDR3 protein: CASSLTTNQETQYF. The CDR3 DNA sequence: TGTGCCAGCAGTTTAACGACTAATCAAGAGACCCAGTACTTC.

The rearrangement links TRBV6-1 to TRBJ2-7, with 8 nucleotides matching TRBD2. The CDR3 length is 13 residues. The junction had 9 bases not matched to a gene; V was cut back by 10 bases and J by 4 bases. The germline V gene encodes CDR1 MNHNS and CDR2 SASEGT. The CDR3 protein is CATFSGGGYEQYF. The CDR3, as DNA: TGTGCCACCTTCTCGGGGGGGGGTTACGAGCAGTACTTC.

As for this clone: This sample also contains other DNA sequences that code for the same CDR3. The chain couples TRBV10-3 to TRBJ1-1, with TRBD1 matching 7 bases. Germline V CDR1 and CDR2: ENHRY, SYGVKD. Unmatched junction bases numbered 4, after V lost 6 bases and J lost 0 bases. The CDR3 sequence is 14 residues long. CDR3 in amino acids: CAISRQGLNTEAFF. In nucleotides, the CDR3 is TGTGCCATCAGCCGACAGGGACTGAACACTGAAGCTTTCTTT.

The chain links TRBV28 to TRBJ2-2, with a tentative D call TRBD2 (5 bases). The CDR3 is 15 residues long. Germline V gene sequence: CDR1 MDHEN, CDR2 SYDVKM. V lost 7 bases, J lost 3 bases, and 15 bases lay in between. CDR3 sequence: CASNSNGVDTGELFF. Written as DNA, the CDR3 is TGTGCCAGCAACTCGAACGGGGTGGACACCGGGGAGCTGTTTTTT. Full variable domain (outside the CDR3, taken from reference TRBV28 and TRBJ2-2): DVKVTQSSRYLVKRTGEKVFLECVQDMDHENMFWYRQDPGLGLRLIYFSYDVKMKEKGDIPEGYSVSREKKERFSLILESASTNQTSMYLCASNSNGVDTGELFFGEGSRLTVL.

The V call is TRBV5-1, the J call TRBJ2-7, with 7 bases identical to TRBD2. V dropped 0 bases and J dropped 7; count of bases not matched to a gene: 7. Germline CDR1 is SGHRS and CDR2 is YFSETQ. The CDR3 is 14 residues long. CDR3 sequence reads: CASSLDLGGREQYV. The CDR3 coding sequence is TGCGCCAGCAGCTTGGACCTGGGGGGGAGAGAGCAGTACGTC.

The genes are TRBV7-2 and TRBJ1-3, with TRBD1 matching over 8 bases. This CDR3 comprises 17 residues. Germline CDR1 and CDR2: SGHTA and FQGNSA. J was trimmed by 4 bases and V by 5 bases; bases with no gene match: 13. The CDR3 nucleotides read TGTGCCAGCAGCCTCCTGGGCACCGGGACAGGAGGAAACACCATATATTTT. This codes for CASSLLGTGTGGNTIYF.

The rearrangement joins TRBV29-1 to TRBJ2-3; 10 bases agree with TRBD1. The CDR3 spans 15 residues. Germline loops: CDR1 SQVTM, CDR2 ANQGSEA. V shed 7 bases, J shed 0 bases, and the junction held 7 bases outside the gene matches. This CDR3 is CSAPGQGRSTDTQYF. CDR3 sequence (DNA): TGCAGCGCCCCGGGACAGGGGCGTAGCACAGATACGCAGTATTTT.

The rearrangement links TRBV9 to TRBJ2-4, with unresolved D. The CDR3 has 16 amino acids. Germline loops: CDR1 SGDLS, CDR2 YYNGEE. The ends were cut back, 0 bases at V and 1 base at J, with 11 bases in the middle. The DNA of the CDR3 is TGTGCCAGCAGCGTAGGAGAGATGATGGCCAAAAACATTCAGTACTTC. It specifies CASSVGEMMAKNIQYF.